This is a list of T cell receptor beta chains from one sample in a study of early T cells in non-severe SARS-CoV-2 infection. TCRdb reanalysed the 5' RACE reads using MiXCR and keeps one entry per CDR3 protein. The sample holds some 98,000 distinct CDR3 sequences, approximately 11% seen once. Input material: whole blood. The source is an adult who was a healthcare worker with PCR-confirmed SARS-CoV-2 infection or an uninfected control (not recorded which). Both conserved end residues are part of each CDR3. Each record gives: D gene, V gene, CDR3 protein. D genes are given only for firm matches.

>NA|TRBV12-3/TRBV12-4
CASSSSAGMGHF
>NA|TRBV5-1
CASSLYVDSVYGYTF
>TRBD2|TRBV28
CASGFRGSGRQFF
>NA|TRBV12-3/TRBV12-4
CASSFKGFGTEAFF
>NA|TRBV9
CASSVAGGLNTEAFF
>NA|TRBV28
CASSFWTATYEQYF
>NA|TRBV24-1
CATSQWSTDTQYF
>NA|TRBV27
CASSFEGGGSDTQYF
>NA|TRBV25-1
CASSEVKETQYF
>NA|TRBV12-3/TRBV12-4
CASSWTKRFGDTQYF
>TRBD2|TRBV11-2
CASSPGLAGTGEQFF
>TRBD2|TRBV3-1
CASSPLAGGPLGETQYF
>NA|TRBV9
CASSVAIGPQETQYF
>TRBD1|TRBV7-9
CATRPPRGGNTEAFF
>TRBD1|TRBV28
CASSRTGSYNSPLHF
>NA|TRBV6-6
CASSGYEDTEAFF
>NA|TRBV6-1
CASREAYEQYF
>TRBD1|TRBV24-1
CATSGRGQYNEQFF
>NA|TRBV20-1
CSAAGGPPNTEAFF
>TRBD2|TRBV20-1
CSARVGTRSPDTQYF
>TRBD2|TRBV7-7
CASSETGSGGEQFF
>NA|TRBV7-9
CASSLWSADTQYF
>NA|TRBV4-1
CASSQNPGDTEAFF
>NA|TRBV21-1
CASSNRVRGNTDTQYF
>NA|TRBV29-1
CSVALKNEKLFF
>NA|TRBV19
CASTLPYPYNEQFF
>TRBD1|TRBV6-6
CASSYGQGRNYGYTF
>NA|TRBV29-1
CSVEFASRSTDTQYF
>NA|TRBV5-1
CASSPLEGVSEQYF
>TRBD1|TRBV3-1
CASSQSDREHGYTF
>TRBD1|TRBV6-5
CASSYSVTGVMNTEAFF
>NA|TRBV5-1
CASSLEGRLSSF
>TRBD1|TRBV4-1
CASSPTGDNQPQHF
>NA|TRBV20-1
CSAITPGLAKETQYF
>NA|TRBV7-7
CASSLAGFGETQYF
>TRBD1|TRBV20-1
CSAQPARDRGYEQYF
>NA|TRBV11-2
CASSHPAGGITEAFF
>NA|TRBV6-2/TRBV6-3
CASSTRLRADTQYF
>NA|TRBV7-9
CASSVRPVKGQDTQYF
>NA|TRBV7-9
CASSHREGGYTF
>NA|TRBV12-3/TRBV12-4
CASSLDRPDTQYF
>NA|TRBV5-1
CASSLDETGDEKLFF
>NA|TRBV6-5
CASRQATNEKLFF
>TRBD2|TRBV24-1
CATSDPASGGAFGEQFF
>NA|TRBV2
CASSDPHDRGTEELFF
>NA|TRBV29-1
CSVEGQGLETQYF
>NA|TRBV7-9
CAAAGTNNQPQHF
>NA|TRBV18
CASSPTWGVNYGYTF
>NA|TRBV29-1
CSVRGQKETQYF
>TRBD2|TRBV7-2
CASSFGIAGFYEQYF
>NA|TRBV29-1
CSALTDNNEQFF
>NA|TRBV6-1
CASSEGPSNIQYF
>NA|TRBV7-2
CASSSHREETQYF
>NA|TRBV28
CASSFPRLGDNQPQHF
>NA|TRBV29-1
CSVVLSGGAFF
>NA|TRBV5-1
CASSLGSDYGYTF